The 8 T cell receptor beta chains below were found in one sample sequenced in a study of CXCR3-negative and CXCR3-positive naive CD8 T cells. Findings and limits, study-wide: TRB CDR3s of CXCR3-positive naive cells were more hydrophobic than those of CXCR3-negative naive cells.

Libraries were UMI-labeled 5' RACE TRB cDNA. TCRdb re-called the 5' RACE reads; every CDR3 protein appears as one record, without DNA. The specimen's table records over 55,000 distinct CDR3 sequences. These TCRs are of unknown antigen specificity. Sequencing was performed on naive CXCR3+ CD8+ T cells from blood. Subset here: CD45RO-CCR7+CD27+CD95- naive CD8+ T cells expressing CXCR3 (TNR3+). The source of these receptors is a human donor in good health. Some clones in this sample may be carry-over from other donors' samples.

This chain uses TRBV6-5 with TRBJ2-1; TCRdb's D call, TRBD2, is unchecked because there is no DNA. CDR3 length equals 15 residues. Germline V gives CDR1 MNHEY, CDR2 SVGAGI. CDR3 loop: CASSGLAGGYNEQFF.

The chain employs TRBV7-6 and TRBJ2-2; TCRdb selects TRBD2, and the lack of DNA leaves this call unchecked. Per the germline V gene, CDR1 is SGHVS and CDR2 is FNYEAQ. This CDR3 spans 16 amino acids. This CDR3 is CASSLLAGGPTGELFF.

The rearrangement uses TRBV7-9 and TRBJ2-1; TCRdb names TRBD1, which stays unverified in the absence of DNA. CDR1 and CDR2 (germline): SEHNR, FQNEAQ (reference sequence). The CDR3 covers 14 residues. CDR3 region: CASSPRGGYNEQLF.

The V call is TRBV30, the J call TRBJ1-1; checking the TCRdb D call of TRBD1 is not possible without DNA. The germline V gene encodes CDR1 GTSNPN and CDR2 SVGIG (reference sequence). The CDR3 has 13 residues. CDR3 sequence reads: CAWTPRGTTEAFF.

The chain employs TRBV7-2 and TRBJ1-1. This CDR3 comprises 11 residues. Germline V lookup: CDR1 SGHTA, CDR2 FQGNSA. This CDR3 is CASSFGTEAFF. Supplemented by reference TRBV7-2 and TRBJ1-1, the full variable domain reads GAGVSQSPSNKVTEKGKDVELRCDPISGHTALYWYRQSLGQGLEFLIYFQGNSAPDKSGLPSDRFSAERTGGSVSTLTIQRTQQEDSAVYLCASSFGTEAFFGQGTRLTVV.

The V and J genes are TRBV3-1 and TRBJ2-3; there is no DNA to check the TCRdb D call of TRBD2. The germline V gene encodes CDR1 LGHDT and CDR2 YNNKEL (reference sequence). CDR3 length equals 17 residues. CDR3: CASSPTPRGGPTDMQYF.

This chain uses TRBV20-1 with TRBJ2-7. CDR1 and CDR2 (germline): DFQATT, SNEGSKA (reference sequence). This CDR3 has 12 amino acids. Here the CDR3 reads CSAREHPYEQYF.

The V call is TRBV29-1, the J call TRBJ1-2; lacking DNA, the TRBD1 call made by TCRdb goes unchecked. Germline V gene lookup returns CDR1 SQVTM and CDR2 ANQGSEA. CDR3 length equals 14 residues. This CDR3 is CSVVEGGLNYGYTF. The whole variable domain, filled in from reference TRBV29-1 and TRBJ1-2, reads SAVISQKPSRDICQRGTSLTIQCQVDSQVTMMFWYRQQPGQSLTLIATANQGSEATYESGFVIDKFPISRPNLTFSTLTVSNMSPEDSSIYLCSVVEGGLNYGYTFGSGTRLTVV.